This entry describes one T cell receptor (beta chain). This clone was counted between two and nine times. Which antigen it targets is not known. The CDR3 is cut off 3 residues early in the read; its end comes from the germline J gene. V is cut back by 9 bases and J by 0 bases, with 12 bases in the junction unmatched. The germline V gene (reference sequence) supplies CDR1 LNHDA and CDR2 SQIVND. Spanning cysteine to phenylalanine, the CDR3 consists of 16 amino acids. Part of the CDR3 DNA is given, 39 bases translated from base 1. Diagnosis of CVID followed standard criteria, namely serum IgG, IgA and/or IgM below the normal range together with specific antibody deficiency. There were about 45 subjects in the CVID group (about 29 male and around 15 female), ranging in age from roughly 8 to 64 years, with a mean age of 40. Both CVID patients and healthy controls were predominantly of Caucasian heritage. At the time of study participation, every CVID subject had been on replacement immunoglobulin therapy for at least one year. No CVID subject was ill or taking immunomodulatory or immunosuppressive medication when blood was collected. From each donor, 5 to 8 ml of heparinized peripheral whole blood was collected. Genomic DNA from adults with common variable immune deficiency (CVID) and from healthy adult controls was used for sequencing of TCRbeta CDR3 repertoires. Diluted blood was subjected to density centrifugation over Hypaque 1077 or Ficoll-Paque for isolation of peripheral blood mononuclear cells. Genomic DNA was obtained from unsorted mononuclear cells using either Qiagen column purification or a centrifugation-based method.

This entry is derived from a study of T cell clonality in common variable immunodeficiency (dated by TCRdb to 2013 to 2016). Study-wide findings and limitations: Differences among patients in the CVID cohort limited the correlations between repertoire features and clinical complications. Healthy controls shared more TCRbeta clones with each other than CVID subjects shared among themselves (p < 0.0001). CVID TCRbeta sequences were reported to have fewer deletions and N-nucleotide insertions and to lack highly modified clones with 13 or more V deletions. TCRbeta clonality was higher in CVID subjects than in healthy controls (t-test p = 0.018), and the increase was most characteristic of about a third of subjects. Even though DNA input was equal, the average per sample came to approximately 74,000 unique sequences for controls compared with about 30,000 for CVID samples. According to the authors, figuring out what caused the increased clonality in CVID would require sequencing the repertoires of T cell subpopulations.

Equivalent amounts of genomic DNA from CVID and control samples were used as sequencing input. For every sample, a 60 bp segment covering the rearranged TCRbeta CDR3 region was amplified and then sequenced. The immunoSEQ assay, a bias-corrected multiplex PCR combined with high-throughput sequencing, was used to amplify TCRbeta. Concerning the study's data processing: Every unique nucleotide sequence counted as a clone and was annotated with V, D and J genes, copy number and frequency. Sequences were labeled productive if in frame, and non-productive if out of frame or containing stop codons. As previously described, clonality was calculated on the basis of Shannon's entropy. The predicted amino acid sequences of productive clones were used to derive mean CDR3 Kyte-Doolittle hydropathy. Scaled V gene usage was hierarchically clustered using Manhattan distance and complete linkage with the R hclust function. To assess clone sharing by CDR3 amino acid sequence, 12 repertoires per group were resampled over 100 rounds. The repertoires were searched for approximately 70 published EBV-specific and roughly 240 published CMV-specific TCRbeta sequences. Analysis left out a couple of CVID samples that produced under 10,000 sequences, so 45 or so CVID repertoires remained. TCRdb's version of the immuneACCESS table is confined to in-frame rearrangements and falls short of the full clone set. An unresolved V gene accounts for under half of the shortfall where checked; the remainder is of unknown origin. D and trimming were read from the DNA, whereas the V and J calls and clone size are those reported in that table. For this sample, tens of thousands of clones appear and none is a singleton. 5% to 6.5% of the sample is in the top ten clones.

The sequenced material came from peripheral blood mononuclear cells. The TCR originated in a human donor with common variable immunodeficiency. The chain is assembled from TRBV19 and TRBJ2-3, with 7 junctional bases fitting TRBD1. The encoded CDR3 is CASSSYRGFSTDTQYF. The part of the CDR3 DNA that was read is TGTGCCAGCTCCTCTTACAGGGGTTTTAGCACAGATACG. Reference TRBV19 and TRBJ2-3 genes cover what lies past the CDR3, so the full variable domain is DGGITQSPKYLFRKEGQNVTLSCEQNLNHDAMYWYRQDPGQGLRLIYYSQIVNDFQKGDIAEGYSVSREKKESFPLTVTSAQKNPTAFYLCASSSYRGFSTDTQYFGPGTRLTVL.